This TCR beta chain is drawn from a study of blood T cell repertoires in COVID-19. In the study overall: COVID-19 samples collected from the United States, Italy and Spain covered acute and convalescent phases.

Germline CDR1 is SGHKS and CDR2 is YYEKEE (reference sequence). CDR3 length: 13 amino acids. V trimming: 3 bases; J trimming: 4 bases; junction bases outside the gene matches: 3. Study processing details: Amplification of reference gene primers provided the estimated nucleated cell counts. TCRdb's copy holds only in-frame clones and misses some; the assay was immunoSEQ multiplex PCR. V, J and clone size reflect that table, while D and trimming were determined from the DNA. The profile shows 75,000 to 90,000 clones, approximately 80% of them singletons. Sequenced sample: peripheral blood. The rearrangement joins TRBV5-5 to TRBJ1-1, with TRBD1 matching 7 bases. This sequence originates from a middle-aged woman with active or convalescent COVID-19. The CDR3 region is CASSWDSPTEAFF. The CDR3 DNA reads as TGTGCCAGCAGCTGGGACAGTCCCACTGAAGCTTTCTTT.